This T cell receptor beta chain was documented in a study of T cells in women clearing cervical HPV infection. Study details: Blood came at first lesion visit for cases, post-clearance for controls. Only a few women had HLA typing results available. Points from the study as a whole: Effector/memory and HPV-specific T cells were not isolated, and association timing is unknown.

Sequencing used immunoSEQ multiplex PCR; TCRdb keeps in-frame clones, though not all of them. The table lists 35,000 to 45,000 clones, with approximately 1.2% in the top ten. Details on this clone: Its antigen remains unidentified. The sequenced fragment ends 3 residues before the CDR3 boundary, so the rest is inferred from the germline J gene.

CDR3 length equals 13 residues. V lost 8 bases to trimming and J lost 9 bases; unmatched junction nucleotides: 8. Germline CDR1 reads LNHDA; CDR2 reads SQIVND (reference sequence). The TCR sequence derives from a woman between 18 and 70 years old with a cervical HPV16 infection that either progressed to CIN3+ or cleared (not recorded which). V gene TRBV19 combines with J gene TRBJ1-4, with TRBD1 matching 8 bases. Sequencing used blood buffy coat. CDR3 residues: CASADRAWQKLFF. CDR3 DNA, as far as it was read: TGTGCCAGTGCGGACAGGGCTTGGCAAAAA.